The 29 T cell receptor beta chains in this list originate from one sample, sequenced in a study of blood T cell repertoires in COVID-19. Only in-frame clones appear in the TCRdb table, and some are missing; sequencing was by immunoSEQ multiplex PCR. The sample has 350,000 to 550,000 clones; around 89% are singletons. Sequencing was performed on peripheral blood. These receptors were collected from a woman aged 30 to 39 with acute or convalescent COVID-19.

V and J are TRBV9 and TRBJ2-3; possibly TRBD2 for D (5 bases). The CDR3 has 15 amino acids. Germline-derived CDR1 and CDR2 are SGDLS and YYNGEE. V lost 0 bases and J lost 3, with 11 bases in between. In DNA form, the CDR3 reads TGTGCCAGCAGCGTAGACGGAGGTGGTACAGATACGCAGTATTTT. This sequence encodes CASSVDGGGTDTQYF.

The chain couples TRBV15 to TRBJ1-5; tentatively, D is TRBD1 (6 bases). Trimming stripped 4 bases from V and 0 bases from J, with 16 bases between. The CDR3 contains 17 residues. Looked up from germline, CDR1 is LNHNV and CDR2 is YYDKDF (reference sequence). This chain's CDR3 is CATSTGTTIYSNQPQHF. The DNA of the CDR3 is TGTGCCACCAGCACCGGGACAACGATTTATAGCAATCAGCCCCAGCATTTT.

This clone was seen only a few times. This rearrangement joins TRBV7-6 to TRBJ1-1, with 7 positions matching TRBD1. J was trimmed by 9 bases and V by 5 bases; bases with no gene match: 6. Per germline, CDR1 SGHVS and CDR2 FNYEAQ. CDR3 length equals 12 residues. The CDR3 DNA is TGTGCCAGCAGCCCCAGGGGGGATCAAGCTTTCTTT. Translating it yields CASSPRGDQAFF.

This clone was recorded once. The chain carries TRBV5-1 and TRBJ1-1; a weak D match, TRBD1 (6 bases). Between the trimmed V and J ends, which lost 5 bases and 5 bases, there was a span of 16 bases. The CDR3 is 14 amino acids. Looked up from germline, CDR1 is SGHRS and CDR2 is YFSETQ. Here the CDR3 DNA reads TGCGCCAGCAGGTACGGGGGGGCAGGTACTGAAGCTTTCTTT. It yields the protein CASRYGGAGTEAFF. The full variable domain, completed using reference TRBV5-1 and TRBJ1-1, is KAGVTQTPRYLIKTRGQQVTLSCSPISGHRSVSWYQQTPGQGLQFLFEYFSETQRNKGNFPGRFSGRQFSNSRSEMNVSTLELGDSALYLCASRYGGAGTEAFFGQGTRLTVV.

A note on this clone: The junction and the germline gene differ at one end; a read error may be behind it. The CDR3 DNA follows: TGTGCCACCAGTGGGGGAGGTGAAAAACTGTTTTTT. It yields the protein CATSGGGEKLFF. The chain couples TRBV10-3 to TRBJ1-4; perhaps TRBD1 as D (5 bases). This CDR3 region has 12 residues. Germline V gene lookup returns CDR1 ENHRY and CDR2 SYGVKD.

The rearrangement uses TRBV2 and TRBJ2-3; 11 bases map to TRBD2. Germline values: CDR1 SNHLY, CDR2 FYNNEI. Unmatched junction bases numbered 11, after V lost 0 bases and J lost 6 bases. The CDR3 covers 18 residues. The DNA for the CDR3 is TGTGCCAGCAGTGAAGCGCTTGCTAGCGGGGGGCTGATGGATACGCAGTATTTT. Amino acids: CASSEALASGGLMDTQYF.

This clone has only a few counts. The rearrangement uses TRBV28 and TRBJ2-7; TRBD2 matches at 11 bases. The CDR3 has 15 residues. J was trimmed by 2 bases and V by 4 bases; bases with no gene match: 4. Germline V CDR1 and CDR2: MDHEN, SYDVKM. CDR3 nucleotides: TGTGCCAGCAGTTCTAGCGGGGGGTTACCCTACGAGCAGTACTTC. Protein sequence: CASSSSGGLPYEQYF. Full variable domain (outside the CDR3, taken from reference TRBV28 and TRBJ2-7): DVKVTQSSRYLVKRTGEKVFLECVQDMDHENMFWYRQDPGLGLRLIYFSYDVKMKEKGDIPEGYSVSREKKERFSLILESASTNQTSMYLCASSSSGGLPYEQYFGPGTRLTVT.

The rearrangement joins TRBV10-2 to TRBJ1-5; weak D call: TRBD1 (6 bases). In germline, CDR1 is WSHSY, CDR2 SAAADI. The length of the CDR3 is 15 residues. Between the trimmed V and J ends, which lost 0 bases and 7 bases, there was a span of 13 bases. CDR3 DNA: TGCGCCAGCAGTGAGTCAGAAACAGGGAGACAGCCCCAGCATTTT. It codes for CASSESETGRQPQHF.

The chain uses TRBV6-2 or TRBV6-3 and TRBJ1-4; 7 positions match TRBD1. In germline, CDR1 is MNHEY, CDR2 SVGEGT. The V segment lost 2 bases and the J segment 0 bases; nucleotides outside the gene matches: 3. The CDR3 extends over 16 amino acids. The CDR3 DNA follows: TGTGCCAGCAGTTACGGACAGGCAGCAACTAATGAAAAACTGTTTTTT. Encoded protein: CASSYGQAATNEKLFF.

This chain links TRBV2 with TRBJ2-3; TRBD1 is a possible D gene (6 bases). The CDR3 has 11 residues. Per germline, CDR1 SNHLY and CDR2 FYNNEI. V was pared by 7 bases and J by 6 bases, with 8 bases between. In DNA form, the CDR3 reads TGTGCCAGCAACAGGGCTGATACGCAGTATTTT. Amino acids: CASNRADTQYF. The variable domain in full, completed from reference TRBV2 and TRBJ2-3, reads EPEVTQTPSHQVTQMGQEVILRCVPISNHLYFYWYRQILGQKVEFLVSFYNNEISEKSEIFDDQFSVERPDGSNFTLKIRSTKLEDSAMYFCASNRADTQYFGPGTRLTVL.

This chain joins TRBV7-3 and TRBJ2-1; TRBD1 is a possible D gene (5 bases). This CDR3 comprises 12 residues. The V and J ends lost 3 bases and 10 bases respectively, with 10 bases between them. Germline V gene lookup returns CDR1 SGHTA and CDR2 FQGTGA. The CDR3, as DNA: TGTGCCAGCAGCTTCCCAGGGCGGGAGCAGTTCTTC. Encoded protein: CASSFPGREQFF.

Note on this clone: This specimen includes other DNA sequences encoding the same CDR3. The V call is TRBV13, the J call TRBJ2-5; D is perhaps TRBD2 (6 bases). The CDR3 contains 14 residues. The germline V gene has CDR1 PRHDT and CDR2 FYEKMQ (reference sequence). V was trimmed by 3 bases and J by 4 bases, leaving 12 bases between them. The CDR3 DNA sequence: TGTGCCAGCAGCTTGGGGGGTAGGGGAGAGACCCAGTACTTC. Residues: CASSLGGRGETQYF.

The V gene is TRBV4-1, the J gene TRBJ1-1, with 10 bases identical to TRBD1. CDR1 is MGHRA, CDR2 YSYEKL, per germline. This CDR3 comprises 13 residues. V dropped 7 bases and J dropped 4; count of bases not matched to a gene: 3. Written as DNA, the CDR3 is TGCGCCAGCACAGGGACAGGGGCCACTGAAGCTTTCTTT. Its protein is CASTGTGATEAFF.

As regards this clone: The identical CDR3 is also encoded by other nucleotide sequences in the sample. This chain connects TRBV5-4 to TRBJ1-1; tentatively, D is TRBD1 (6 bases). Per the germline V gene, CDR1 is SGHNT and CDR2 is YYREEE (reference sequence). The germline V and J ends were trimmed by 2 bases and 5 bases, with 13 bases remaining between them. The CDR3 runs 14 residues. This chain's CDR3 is CASSLGQGSTEAFF. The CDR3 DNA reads TGTGCCAGCAGCTTAGGGCAGGGGAGTACTGAAGCTTTCTTT.

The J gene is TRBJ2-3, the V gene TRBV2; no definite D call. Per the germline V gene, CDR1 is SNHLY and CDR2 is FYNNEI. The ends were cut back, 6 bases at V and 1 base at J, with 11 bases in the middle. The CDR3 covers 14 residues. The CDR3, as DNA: TGTGCCAGCAGGCTGGAGTGGGGCACAGATACGCAGTATTTT. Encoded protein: CASRLEWGTDTQYF.

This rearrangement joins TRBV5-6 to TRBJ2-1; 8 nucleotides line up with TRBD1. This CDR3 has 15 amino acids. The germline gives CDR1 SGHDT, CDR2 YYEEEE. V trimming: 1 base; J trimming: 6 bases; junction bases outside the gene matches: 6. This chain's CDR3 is CASSLYSQGANEQFF. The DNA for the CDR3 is TGTGCCAGCAGCTTGTATTCGCAGGGGGCCAATGAGCAGTTCTTC.

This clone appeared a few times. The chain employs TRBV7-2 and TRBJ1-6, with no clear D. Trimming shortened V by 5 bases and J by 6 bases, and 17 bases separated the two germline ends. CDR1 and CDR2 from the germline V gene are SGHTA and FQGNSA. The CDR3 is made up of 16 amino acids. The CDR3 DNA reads TGTGCCAGCAGCCCAAATAGTCCAGCGGTTAATTCACCCCTCCACTTT. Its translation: CASSPNSPAVNSPLHF.

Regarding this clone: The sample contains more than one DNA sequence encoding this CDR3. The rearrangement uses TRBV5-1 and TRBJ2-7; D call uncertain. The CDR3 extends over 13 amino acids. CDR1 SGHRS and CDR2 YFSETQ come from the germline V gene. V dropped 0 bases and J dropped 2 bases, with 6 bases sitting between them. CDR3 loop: CASSLDTAYEQYF. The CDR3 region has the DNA TGCGCCAGCAGCTTGGACACAGCCTACGAGCAGTACTTC.

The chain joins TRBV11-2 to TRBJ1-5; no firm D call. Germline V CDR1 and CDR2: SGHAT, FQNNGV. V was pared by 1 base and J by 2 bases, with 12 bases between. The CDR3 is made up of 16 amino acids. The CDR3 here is CASSLGSGSRNQPQHF. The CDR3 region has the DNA TGTGCCAGCAGCTTAGGGTCGGGATCTCGCAATCAGCCCCAGCATTTT.

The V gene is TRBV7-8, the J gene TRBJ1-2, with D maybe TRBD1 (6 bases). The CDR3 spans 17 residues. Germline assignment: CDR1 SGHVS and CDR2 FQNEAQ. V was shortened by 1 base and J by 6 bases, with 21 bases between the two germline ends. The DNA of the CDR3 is TGTGCCAGCAGCTTAGTGGCGGCAGGGGTTCGCTTTAATGGCTACACCTTC. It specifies CASSLVAAGVRFNGYTF.

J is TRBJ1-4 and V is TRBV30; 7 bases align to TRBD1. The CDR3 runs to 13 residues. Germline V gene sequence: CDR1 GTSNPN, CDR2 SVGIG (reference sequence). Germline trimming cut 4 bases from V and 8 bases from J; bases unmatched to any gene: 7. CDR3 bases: TGTGCCTGGAAGAGACAGGGAGGCGAAAAACTGTTTTTT. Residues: CAWKRQGGEKLFF. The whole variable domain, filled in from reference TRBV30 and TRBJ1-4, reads SQTIHQWPATLVQPVGSPLSLECTVEGTSNPNLYWYRQAAGRGLQLLFYSVGIGQISSEVPQNLSASRPQDRQFILSSKKLLLSDSGFYLCAWKRQGGEKLFFGSGTQLSVL.

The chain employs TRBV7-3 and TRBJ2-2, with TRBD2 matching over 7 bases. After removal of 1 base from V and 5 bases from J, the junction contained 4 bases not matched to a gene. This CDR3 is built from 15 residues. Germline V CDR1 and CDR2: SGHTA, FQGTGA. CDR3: CASSLRGGSTGELFF. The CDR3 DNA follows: TGTGCCAGCAGCTTAAGGGGAGGGTCAACCGGGGAGCTGTTTTTT.

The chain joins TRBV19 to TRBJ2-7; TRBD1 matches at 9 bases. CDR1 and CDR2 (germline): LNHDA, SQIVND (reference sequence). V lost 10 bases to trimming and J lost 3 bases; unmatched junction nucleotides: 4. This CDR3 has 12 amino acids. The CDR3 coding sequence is TGTGCCACGGGACAGGGAGACTACGAGCAGTACTTC. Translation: CATGQGDYEQYF.

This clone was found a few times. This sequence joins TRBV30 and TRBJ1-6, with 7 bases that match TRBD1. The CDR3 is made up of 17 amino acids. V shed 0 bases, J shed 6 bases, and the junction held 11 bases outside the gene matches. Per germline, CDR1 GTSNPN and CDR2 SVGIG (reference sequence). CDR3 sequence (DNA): TGTGCCTGGAGTGTTGGCTTCACGGGACAGTTTAATTCACCCCTCCACTTT. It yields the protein CAWSVGFTGQFNSPLHF.

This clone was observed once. The CDR3 protein is CASSEYGGADTQYF. For the CDR3, the DNA is TGTGCCAGCAGTGAATACGGCGGGGCAGATACGCAGTATTTT. V is TRBV25-1 and J is TRBJ2-3; tentative D call: TRBD2 (6 bases). Germline-derived CDR1 and CDR2 are MGHDK and SYGVNS. Deletions cut 0 bases from V and 4 bases from J, with 8 bases between. There are 14 residues in the CDR3.

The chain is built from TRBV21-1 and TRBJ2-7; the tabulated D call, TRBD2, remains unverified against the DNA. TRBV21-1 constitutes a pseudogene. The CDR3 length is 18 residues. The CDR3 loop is CASSIWASGDSDYDEQYF. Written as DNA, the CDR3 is TGTGCCAGCAGCATCTGGGCTAGCGGGGACTCTGATTACGACGAGCAGTACTTC.

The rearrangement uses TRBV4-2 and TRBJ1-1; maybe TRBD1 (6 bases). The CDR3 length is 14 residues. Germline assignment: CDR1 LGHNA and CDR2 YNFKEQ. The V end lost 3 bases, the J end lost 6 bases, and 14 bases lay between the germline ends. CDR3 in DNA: TGTGCCAGCAGCCAGCCAGGGGAGATTTCTGAAGCTTTCTTT. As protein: CASSQPGEISEAFF.

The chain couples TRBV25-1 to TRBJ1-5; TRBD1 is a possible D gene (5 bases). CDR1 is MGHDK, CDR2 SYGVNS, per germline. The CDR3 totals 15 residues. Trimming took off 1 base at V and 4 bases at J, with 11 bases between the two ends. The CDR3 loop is CASSESGGINQPQHF. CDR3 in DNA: TGTGCCAGCAGTGAATCCGGGGGGATAAATCAGCCCCAGCATTTT.

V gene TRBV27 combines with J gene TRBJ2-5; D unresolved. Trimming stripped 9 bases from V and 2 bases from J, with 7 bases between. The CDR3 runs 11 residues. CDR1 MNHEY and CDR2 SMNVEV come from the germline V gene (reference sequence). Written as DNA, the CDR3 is TGTGCCAGTGGCAGGCAAGAGACCCAGTACTTC. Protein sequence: CASGRQETQYF.